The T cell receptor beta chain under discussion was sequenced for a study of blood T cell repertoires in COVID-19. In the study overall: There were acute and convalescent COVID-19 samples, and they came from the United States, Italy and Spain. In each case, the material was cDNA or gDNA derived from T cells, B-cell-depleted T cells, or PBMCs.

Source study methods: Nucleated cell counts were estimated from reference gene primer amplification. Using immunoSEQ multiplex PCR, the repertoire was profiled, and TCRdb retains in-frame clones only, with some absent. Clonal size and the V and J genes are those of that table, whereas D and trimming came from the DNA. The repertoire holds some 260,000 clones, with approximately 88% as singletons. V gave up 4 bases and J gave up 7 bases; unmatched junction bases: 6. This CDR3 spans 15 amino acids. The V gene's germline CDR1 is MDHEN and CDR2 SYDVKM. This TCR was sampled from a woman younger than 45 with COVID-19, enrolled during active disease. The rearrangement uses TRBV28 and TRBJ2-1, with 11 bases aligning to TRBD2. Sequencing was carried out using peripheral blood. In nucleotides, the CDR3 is TGTGCCAGCAGTTATAGCGGGGGGGCGCAGAATGAGCAGTTCTTC. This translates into CASSYSGGAQNEQFF.